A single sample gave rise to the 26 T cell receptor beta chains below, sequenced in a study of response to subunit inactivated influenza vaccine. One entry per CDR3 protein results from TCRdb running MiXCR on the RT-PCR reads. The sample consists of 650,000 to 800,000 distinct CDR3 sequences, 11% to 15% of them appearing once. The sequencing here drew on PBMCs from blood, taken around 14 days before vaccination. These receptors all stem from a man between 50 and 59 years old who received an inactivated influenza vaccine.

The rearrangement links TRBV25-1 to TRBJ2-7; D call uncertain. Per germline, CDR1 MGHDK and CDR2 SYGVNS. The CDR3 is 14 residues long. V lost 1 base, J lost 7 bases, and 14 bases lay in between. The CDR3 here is CASSESPPYEEQYF. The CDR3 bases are TGTGCCAGCAGTGAATCACCCCCTTATGAAGAGCAGTACTTC.

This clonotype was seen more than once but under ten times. The CDR3 protein is CASSYRDSPIGTEAFF. CDR3 DNA: TGTGCCAGCAGTTACAGGGACTCACCAATCGGCACTGAAGCTTTCTTT. This chain connects TRBV6-2 or TRBV6-3 to TRBJ1-1; D is perhaps TRBD1 (5 bases). Germline lookup yields CDR1 MNHEY and CDR2 SVGEGT. The CDR3 runs 16 residues. The V end was cut by 2 bases, the J end by 4 bases, with 17 bases between.

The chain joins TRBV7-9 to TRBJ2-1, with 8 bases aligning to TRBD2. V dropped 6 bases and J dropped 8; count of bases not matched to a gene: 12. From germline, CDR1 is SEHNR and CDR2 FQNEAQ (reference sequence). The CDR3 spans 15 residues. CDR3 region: CASRRGERGKYEQFF. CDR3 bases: TGTGCCAGCAGGCGAGGCGAGCGGGGGAAATATGAGCAGTTCTTC.

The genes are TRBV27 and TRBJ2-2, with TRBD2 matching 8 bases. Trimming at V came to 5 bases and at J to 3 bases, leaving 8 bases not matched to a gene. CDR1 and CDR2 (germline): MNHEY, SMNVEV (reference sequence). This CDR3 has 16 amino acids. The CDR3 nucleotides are TGTGCCAGCAGTCCCCGCGGCGGGAGGCACACCGGGGAGCTGTTTTTT. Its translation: CASSPRGGRHTGELFF.

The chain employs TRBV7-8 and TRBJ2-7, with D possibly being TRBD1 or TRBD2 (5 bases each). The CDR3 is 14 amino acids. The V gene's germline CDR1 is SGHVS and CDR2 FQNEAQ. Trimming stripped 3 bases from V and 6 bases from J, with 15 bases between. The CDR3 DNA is TGTGCCAGCAGCTTCGGGGACGCTTCTAGCGAGCAGTACTTC. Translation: CASSFGDASSEQYF.

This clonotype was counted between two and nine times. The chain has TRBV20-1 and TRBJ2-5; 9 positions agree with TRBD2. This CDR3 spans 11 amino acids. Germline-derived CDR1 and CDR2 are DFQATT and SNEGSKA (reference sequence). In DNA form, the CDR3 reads TGCGGCCCGGGACTAGCAGAGACCCAGTACTTC. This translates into CGPGLAETQYF.

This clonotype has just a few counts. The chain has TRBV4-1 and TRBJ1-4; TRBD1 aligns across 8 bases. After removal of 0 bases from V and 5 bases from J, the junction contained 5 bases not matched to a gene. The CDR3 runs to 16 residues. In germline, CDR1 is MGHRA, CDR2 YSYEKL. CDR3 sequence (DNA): TGCGCCAGCAGCCAAGAGGGGACAGGCCGAAATGAAAAACTGTTTTTT. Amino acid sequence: CASSQEGTGRNEKLFF.

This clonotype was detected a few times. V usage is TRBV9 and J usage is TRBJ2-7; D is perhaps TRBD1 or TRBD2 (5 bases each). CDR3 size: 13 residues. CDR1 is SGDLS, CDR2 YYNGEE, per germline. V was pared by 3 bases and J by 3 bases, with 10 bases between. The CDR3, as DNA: TGTGCCAGCAGCGAACGGGACGGCTACGAGCAGTACTTC. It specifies CASSERDGYEQYF.

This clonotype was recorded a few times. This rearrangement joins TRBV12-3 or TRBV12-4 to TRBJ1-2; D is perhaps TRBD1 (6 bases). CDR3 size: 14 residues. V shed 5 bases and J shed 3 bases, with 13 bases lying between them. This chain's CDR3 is CASSQTGRHYGYTF. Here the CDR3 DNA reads TGTGCCAGCAGTCAAACAGGGCGACACTATGGCTACACCTTC.

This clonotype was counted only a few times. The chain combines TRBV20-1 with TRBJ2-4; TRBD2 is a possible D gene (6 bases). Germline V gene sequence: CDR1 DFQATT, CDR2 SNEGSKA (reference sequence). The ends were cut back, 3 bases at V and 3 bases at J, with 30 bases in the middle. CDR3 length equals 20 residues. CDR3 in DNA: TGCAGTGCTAGTATCCCCCCCACTGGCGGGTTCCCGGGAGTCAAAAACATTCAGTACTTC. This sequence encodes CSASIPPTGGFPGVKNIQYF.

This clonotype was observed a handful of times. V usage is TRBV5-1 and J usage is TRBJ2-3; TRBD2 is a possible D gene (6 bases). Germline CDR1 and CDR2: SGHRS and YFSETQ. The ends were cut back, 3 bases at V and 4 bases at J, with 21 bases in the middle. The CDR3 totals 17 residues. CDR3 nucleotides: TGCGCCAGCAGCTCCGCGCGAGCCGGGAGTATCCCAGATACGCAGTATTTT. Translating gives CASSSARAGSIPDTQYF.

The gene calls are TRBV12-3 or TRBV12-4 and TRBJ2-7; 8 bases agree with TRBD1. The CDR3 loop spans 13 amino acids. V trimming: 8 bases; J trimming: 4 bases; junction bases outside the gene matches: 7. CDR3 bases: TGTGCCAGCGGTACCTGGACAGGGTACGAGCAGTACTTC. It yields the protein CASGTWTGYEQYF.

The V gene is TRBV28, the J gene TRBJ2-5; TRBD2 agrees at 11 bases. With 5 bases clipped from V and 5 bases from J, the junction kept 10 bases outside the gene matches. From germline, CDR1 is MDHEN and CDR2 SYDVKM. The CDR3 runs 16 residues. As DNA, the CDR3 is TGTGCCAGCAGTAGCCGTGTTAGCGGGAGGGGGGAGACCCAGTACTTC. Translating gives CASSSRVSGRGETQYF.

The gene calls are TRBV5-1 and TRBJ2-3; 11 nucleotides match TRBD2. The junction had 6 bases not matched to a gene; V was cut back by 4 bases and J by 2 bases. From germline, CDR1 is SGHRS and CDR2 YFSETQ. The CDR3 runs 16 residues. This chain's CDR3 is CASSRVAGGLTDTQYF. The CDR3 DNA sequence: TGCGCCAGCAGCCGCGTAGCGGGGGGGCTCACAGATACGCAGTATTTT.

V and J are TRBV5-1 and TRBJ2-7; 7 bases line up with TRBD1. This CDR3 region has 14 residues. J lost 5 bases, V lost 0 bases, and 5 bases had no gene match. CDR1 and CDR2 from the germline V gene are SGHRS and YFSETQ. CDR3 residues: CASSLDRGIHEQYF. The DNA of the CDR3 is TGCGCCAGCAGCTTGGACAGGGGAATCCACGAGCAGTACTTC.

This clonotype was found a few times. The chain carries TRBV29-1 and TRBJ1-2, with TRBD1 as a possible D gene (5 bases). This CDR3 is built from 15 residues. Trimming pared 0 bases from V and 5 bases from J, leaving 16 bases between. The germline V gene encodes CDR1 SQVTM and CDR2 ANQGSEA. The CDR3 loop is CSVEEVGRDLYGYTF. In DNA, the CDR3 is TGCAGCGTTGAAGAGGTGGGCAGGGACCTATATGGCTACACCTTC.

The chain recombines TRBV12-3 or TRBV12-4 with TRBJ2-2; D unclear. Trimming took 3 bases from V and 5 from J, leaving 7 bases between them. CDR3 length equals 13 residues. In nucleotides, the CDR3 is TGTGCCAGCAGTTTTACGTTAACCGGGGAGCTGTTTTTT. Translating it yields CASSFTLTGELFF.

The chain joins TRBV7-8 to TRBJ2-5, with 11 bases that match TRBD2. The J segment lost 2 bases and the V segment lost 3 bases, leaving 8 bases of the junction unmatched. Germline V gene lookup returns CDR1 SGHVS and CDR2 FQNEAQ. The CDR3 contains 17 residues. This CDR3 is CASSFQAGTSGQETQYF. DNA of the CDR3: TGTGCCAGCAGCTTCCAAGCCGGGACTAGCGGACAAGAGACCCAGTACTTC.

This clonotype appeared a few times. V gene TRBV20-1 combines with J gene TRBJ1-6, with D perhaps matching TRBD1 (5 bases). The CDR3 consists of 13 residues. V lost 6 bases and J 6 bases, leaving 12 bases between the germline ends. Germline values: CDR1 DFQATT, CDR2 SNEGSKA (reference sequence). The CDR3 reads CSALGASNSPLHF. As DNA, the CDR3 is TGCAGTGCACTTGGGGCTTCTAATTCACCCCTCCACTTT.

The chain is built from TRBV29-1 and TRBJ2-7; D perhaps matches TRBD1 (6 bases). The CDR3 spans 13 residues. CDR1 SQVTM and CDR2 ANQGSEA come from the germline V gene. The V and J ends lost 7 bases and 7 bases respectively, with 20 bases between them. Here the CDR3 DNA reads TGCAGCGGGAGAGGGGGAGACCAGTCGGAGCAGTACTTC. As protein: CSGRGGDQSEQYF.

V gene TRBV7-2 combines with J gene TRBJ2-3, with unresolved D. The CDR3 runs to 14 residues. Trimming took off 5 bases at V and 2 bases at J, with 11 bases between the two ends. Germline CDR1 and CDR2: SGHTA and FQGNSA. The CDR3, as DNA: TGTGCCAGCAGCACCACGCGATCCACAGATACGCAGTATTTT. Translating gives CASSTTRSTDTQYF.

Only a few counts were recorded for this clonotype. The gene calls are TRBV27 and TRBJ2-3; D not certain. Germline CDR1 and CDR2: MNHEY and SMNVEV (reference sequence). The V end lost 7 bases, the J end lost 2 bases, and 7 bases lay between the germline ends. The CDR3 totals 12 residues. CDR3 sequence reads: CASTPFTDTQYF. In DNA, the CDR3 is TGTGCCAGCACCCCTTTCACAGATACGCAGTATTTT.

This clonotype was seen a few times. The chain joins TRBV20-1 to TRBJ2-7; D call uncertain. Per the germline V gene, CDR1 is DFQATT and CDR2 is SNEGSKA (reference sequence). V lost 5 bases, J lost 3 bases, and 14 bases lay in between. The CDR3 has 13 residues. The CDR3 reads CSAFRTSDYEQYF. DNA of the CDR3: TGCAGTGCTTTCCGGACCAGTGACTACGAGCAGTACTTC.

CDR3 coding DNA: TGCGCCAGCAGCTTCAAGCGGGAGAACACCGGGGAGCTGTTTTTT. Translation gives CASSFKRENTGELFF. The chain has TRBV5-1 and TRBJ2-2, with TRBD2 matching over 7 bases. The germline CDR1 and CDR2 sequences are SGHRS and YFSETQ. The V and J ends lost 2 bases and 1 base, in that order; junction bases with no gene match: 2. The CDR3 is 15 amino acids.

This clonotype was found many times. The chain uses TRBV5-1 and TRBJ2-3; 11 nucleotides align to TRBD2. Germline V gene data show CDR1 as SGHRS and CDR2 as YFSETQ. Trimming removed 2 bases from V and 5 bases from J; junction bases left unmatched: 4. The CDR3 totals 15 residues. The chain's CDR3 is CASSFSGGAKDTQYF. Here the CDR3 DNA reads TGCGCCAGCAGCTTTAGCGGGGGGGCCAAAGATACGCAGTATTTT.

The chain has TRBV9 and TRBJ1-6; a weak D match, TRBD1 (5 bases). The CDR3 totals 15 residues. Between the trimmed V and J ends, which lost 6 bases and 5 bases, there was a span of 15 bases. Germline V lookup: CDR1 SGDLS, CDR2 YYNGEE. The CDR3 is CASTPSQGHNSPLHF. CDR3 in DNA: TGTGCCAGCACCCCCTCGCAGGGACATAATTCACCCCTCCACTTT.